This entry describes one TCR beta chain. Its antigen is as yet unknown. Germline loops: CDR1 LNHDA, CDR2 SQIVND (reference sequence). The CDR3 has 13 residues. The entry originates in a study of regulatory and conventional T cells in RAG deficiency. Whole-study results and caveats: Treg unique TCR beta sequences were around 100-fold fewer in Omenn syndrome and CID/AS patients than controls. Shorter CDR3s in all patient subsets; >75% Treg-Tconv overlap in Omenn.

The sorted conventional CD4+ T cells were CD25-low and CD127-high, with genomic DNA sequenced. TCRdb's copy holds only in-frame clones and misses some; the assay was immunoSEQ multiplex PCR. The table has some 31,000 clones, about 95% seen once; the top ten hold about 0.16%. Separately, the same data were catalogued under a study of regulatory T cells. That publication notes: The PCR used 52 TRBV and 13 TRBJ primers.

V and J are TRBV19 and TRBJ2-2; maybe TRBD1 (7 bases). The receptor was derived from a human donor in good health. The sequencing sample was made of CD25- CD4+ T cells sorted from blood. CDR3 in amino acids: CSQGGWRTGELFF. CDR3 DNA sequence: TGTTCTCAGGGGGGCTGGAGGACCGGGGAGCTGTTTTTT.